The 23 T cell receptor beta chains below all came from one sample that was sequenced in a study of identifying expanded T cells in peripheral blood. The protocol was immunoSEQ multiplex PCR, while the TCRdb copy is restricted to in-frame clones and leaves out a portion. The data contain 85,000 to 100,000 clones, about 87% of them singletons. Input material: blood. Receptors originate from a person between 18 and 75 years old in good health.

J is TRBJ1-1 and V is TRBV15, with D maybe TRBD1 (6 bases). The CDR3 sequence is 13 residues long. V was trimmed by 2 bases and J by 6 bases, leaving 10 bases between them. Germline CDR1 LNHNV, CDR2 YYDKDF (reference sequence). CDR3 loop: CATSRRGDSEAFF. The CDR3 DNA reads as TGTGCCACCAGCAGAAGGGGGGACTCTGAAGCTTTCTTT.

The chain links TRBV5-1 to TRBJ1-2; a possible D gene is TRBD1 (6 bases). The CDR3 is 12 amino acids. Germline lookup yields CDR1 SGHRS and CDR2 YFSETQ. The ends were cut back, 4 bases at V and 7 bases at J, with 11 bases in the middle. This chain's CDR3 is CASSPGGAGYTF. CDR3 nucleotides: TGCGCCAGCAGCCCCGGGGGGGCTGGCTACACCTTC.

The rearrangement uses TRBV15 and TRBJ2-1; D remains unclear. Germline V gene sequence: CDR1 LNHNV, CDR2 YYDKDF (reference sequence). This CDR3 is 12 amino acids long. The germline V and J ends were trimmed by 1 base and 4 bases, with 2 bases remaining between them. CDR3 DNA: TGTGCCACCAGCAGAGTGTACAATGAGCAGTTCTTC. Its protein product is CATSRVYNEQFF.

V is TRBV9 and J is TRBJ2-6; D call uncertain. V lost 3 bases and J lost 5, with 9 bases in between. Germline CDR1 and CDR2: SGDLS and YYNGEE. CDR3 length: 14 amino acids. The CDR3 is CASSGRSRANVLTF. Written as DNA, the CDR3 is TGTGCCAGCAGCGGGCGCTCCCGGGCCAACGTCCTGACTTTC.

This chain uses TRBV7-8 with TRBJ1-2; TRBD1 aligns across 9 bases. The trim removed 1 base at V and 4 bases at J, leaving 4 bases unmatched. CDR1 SGHVS and CDR2 FQNEAQ come from the germline V gene. The CDR3 sequence is 15 residues long. The CDR3 region is CASSLGWTGAYGYTF. CDR3 in DNA: TGTGCCAGCAGCTTAGGATGGACAGGGGCCTATGGCTACACCTTC.

The chain links TRBV7-6 to TRBJ1-1; D is uncertain. The ends were cut back, 5 bases at V and 4 bases at J, with 11 bases in the middle. Germline V gene data show CDR1 as SGHVS and CDR2 as FNYEAQ. The CDR3 extends over 13 amino acids. The DNA of the CDR3 is TGTGCCAGCAGCCCCACGGTGGGCACTGAAGCTTTCTTT. It is translated as CASSPTVGTEAFF.

The chain carries TRBV7-2 and TRBJ2-1, with a tentative D call TRBD2 (6 bases). The germline V gene has CDR1 SGHTA and CDR2 FQGNSA. The CDR3 contains 15 residues. V gave up 5 bases and J gave up 3 bases, with 14 bases separating them. Here the CDR3 DNA reads TGTGCCAGCAGCGGGGCCCGGGACTTCTACAATGAGCAGTTCTTC. It codes for CASSGARDFYNEQFF.

This chain joins TRBV9 and TRBJ1-1; 7 bases align to TRBD1. Looked up from germline, CDR1 is SGDLS and CDR2 is YYNGEE. V trimming: 4 bases; J trimming: 1 base; junction bases outside the gene matches: 7. The CDR3 totals 15 residues. In DNA, the CDR3 is TGTGCCAGCAGCCCAACCGGGACAGCGAACACTGAAGCTTTCTTT. Protein sequence: CASSPTGTANTEAFF.

The chain employs TRBV6-5 and TRBJ2-7, with 9 nucleotides matching TRBD1. V lost 8 bases and J lost 4; bases outside the gene matches: 6. This CDR3 comprises 13 residues. From germline, CDR1 is MNHEY and CDR2 SVGAGI. CDR3 region: CASGRQGGYEQYF. The CDR3 region has the DNA TGTGCCAGCGGTCGACAGGGGGGGTACGAGCAGTACTTC.

This chain links TRBV15 with TRBJ2-2; 9 nucleotides match TRBD1. The germline V gene has CDR1 LNHNV and CDR2 YYDKDF (reference sequence). The CDR3 extends over 14 amino acids. Trimming at V came to 5 bases and at J to 5 bases, leaving 3 bases not matched to a gene. The CDR3 region has the DNA TGTGCCACCAGCGGGGACAGGGCGACCGGGGAGCTGTTTTTT. Protein: CATSGDRATGELFF. The full variable domain, its missing parts supplied by reference TRBV15 and TRBJ2-2, is DAMVIQNPRYQVTQFGKPVTLSCSQTLNHNVMYWYQQKSSQAPKLLFHYYDKDFNNEADTPDNFQSRRPNTSFCFLDIRSPGLGDTAMYLCATSGDRATGELFFGEGSRLTVL.

The chain has TRBV5-1 and TRBJ1-1; D gene uncertain. The V end lost 0 bases, the J end lost 4 bases, and 16 bases lay between the germline ends. The germline V gene has CDR1 SGHRS and CDR2 YFSETQ. CDR3 length: 16 residues. The CDR3 sequence is CASSLDNFGVGTEAFF. The CDR3 nucleotides are TGCGCCAGCAGCTTGGATAATTTTGGGGTAGGCACTGAAGCTTTCTTT.

The V call is TRBV5-1, the J call TRBJ1-2; D is unresolved. The CDR3 runs 17 residues. Germline CDR1 SGHRS, CDR2 YFSETQ. Deletions cut 0 bases from V and 0 bases from J, with 15 bases between. The CDR3 region is CASSLGYTRGSNYGYTF. CDR3 coding DNA: TGCGCCAGCAGCTTGGGGTATACACGGGGATCTAACTATGGCTACACCTTC.

CDR3 sequence reads: CASSAGQSNQPQHF. The CDR3 nucleotides read TGTGCCAGCAGCGCGGGACAGAGCAATCAGCCCCAGCATTTT. The chain uses TRBV5-5 and TRBJ1-5, with TRBD1 matching 7 bases. V lost 4 bases and J lost 1; bases outside the gene matches: 2. Germline-derived CDR1 and CDR2 are SGHKS and YYEKEE (reference sequence). This CDR3 has 14 residues.

The V gene is TRBV2, the J gene TRBJ2-7, with no clear D. V shed 4 bases and J shed 0 bases, with 7 bases lying between them. This CDR3 contains 13 residues. CDR1 is SNHLY, CDR2 FYNNEI, per germline. The CDR3 region is CASSGQDSYEQYF. The CDR3, as DNA: TGTGCCAGCAGTGGGCAGGACTCCTACGAGCAGTACTTC. Full variable domain (remainder filled in from reference TRBV2 and TRBJ2-7): EPEVTQTPSHQVTQMGQEVILRCVPISNHLYFYWYRQILGQKVEFLVSFYNNEISEKSEIFDDQFSVERPDGSNFTLKIRSTKLEDSAMYFCASSGQDSYEQYFGPGTRLTVT.

The chain joins TRBV5-4 to TRBJ2-5; 13 bases agree with TRBD2. The CDR3 spans 16 residues. V trimming: 4 bases; J trimming: 3 bases; junction bases outside the gene matches: 6. CDR1 and CDR2 from the germline V gene are SGHNT and YYREEE (reference sequence). CDR3 in amino acids: CASSGWTSGGKETQYF. The CDR3 DNA sequence: TGTGCCAGCAGCGGATGGACTAGCGGGGGCAAAGAGACCCAGTACTTC.

The J gene is TRBJ2-4, the V gene TRBV5-1; D may be TRBD1 or TRBD2 (5 bases each). The CDR3 totals 17 residues. Trimming removed 3 bases from V and 0 bases from J, with 16 bases in between. CDR1 and CDR2 from the germline V gene are SGHRS and YFSETQ. For the CDR3, the DNA is TGCGCCAGCAGCTGGAAGGGACGGAGACTAGCCAAAAACATTCAGTACTTC. It codes for CASSWKGRRLAKNIQYF.

The V call is TRBV7-2, the J call TRBJ2-1; D gene ambiguous. Germline CDR1 reads SGHTA; CDR2 reads FQGNSA. The length of the CDR3 is 13 residues. The germline V and J ends were trimmed by 3 bases and 10 bases, with 13 bases remaining between them. The CDR3 DNA reads as TGTGCCAGCAGCTTTAACCATGCAGGAGAGCAGTTCTTC. This translates into CASSFNHAGEQFF.

The chain is built from TRBV6-4 and TRBJ2-3; TRBD1 agrees at 8 bases. Losses at the gene ends were 6 bases for V and 2 bases for J; bases not matched to a gene: 7. Germline CDR1 MRHNA, CDR2 SNTAGT. The CDR3 consists of 15 residues. CDR3 coding DNA: TGTGCCAGCAGCCTAGGACAGGGAGACACAGATACGCAGTATTTT. It is translated as CASSLGQGDTDTQYF.

The V gene is TRBV28, the J gene TRBJ2-7, with D possibly TRBD1 on 7 matching bases. V gave up 3 bases and J gave up 6 bases, with 15 bases separating them. This CDR3 is built from 14 residues. Germline CDR1 and CDR2: MDHEN and SYDVKM. For the CDR3, the DNA is TGTGCCAGCAGTTTTCAGGGGGGCCTCTCCGAGCAGTACTTC. Translation: CASSFQGGLSEQYF.

A note on this clone: The junction shows a germline mismatch at one end, possibly a read error. Here the CDR3 reads CASSLPVYGYIF. The CDR3 nucleotides are TGTGCCAGCAGCCTTCCAGTATATGGCTACATCTTC. V and J are TRBV7-2 and TRBJ1-2; D not resolved. Germline assignment: CDR1 SGHTA and CDR2 FQGNSA. The length of the CDR3 is 12 residues.

The rearrangement joins TRBV28 to TRBJ1-1; D perhaps matches TRBD1 (6 bases). V lost 1 base and J lost 5, with 14 bases in between. There are 15 residues in the CDR3. Germline V gene sequence: CDR1 MDHEN, CDR2 SYDVKM. The CDR3, as DNA: TGTGCCAGCAGTTTATTTGGGCGAGGGGGGACTGAAGCTTTCTTT. It yields the protein CASSLFGRGGTEAFF.

This sequence joins TRBV5-6 and TRBJ2-5; TRBD1 matches at 9 bases. V trimming: 4 bases; J trimming: 2 bases; junction bases outside the gene matches: 15. Germline-derived CDR1 and CDR2 are SGHDT and YYEEEE. The CDR3 has 18 residues. The CDR3 spells CASSPFTGGASRQETQYF. In nucleotides, the CDR3 is TGTGCCAGCAGCCCCTTCACAGGGGGCGCAAGTCGGCAAGAGACCCAGTACTTC.

The count of this clone is one. This rearrangement joins TRBV5-4 to TRBJ1-2; TRBD1 aligns across 11 bases. Germline-derived CDR1 and CDR2 are SGHNT and YYREEE (reference sequence). Unmatched junction bases numbered 2, after V lost 2 bases and J lost 2 bases. The CDR3 loop spans 15 amino acids. The CDR3 reads CASSLGQGANYGYTF. The CDR3 coding sequence is TGTGCCAGCAGCTTAGGACAGGGGGCAAACTATGGCTACACCTTC.